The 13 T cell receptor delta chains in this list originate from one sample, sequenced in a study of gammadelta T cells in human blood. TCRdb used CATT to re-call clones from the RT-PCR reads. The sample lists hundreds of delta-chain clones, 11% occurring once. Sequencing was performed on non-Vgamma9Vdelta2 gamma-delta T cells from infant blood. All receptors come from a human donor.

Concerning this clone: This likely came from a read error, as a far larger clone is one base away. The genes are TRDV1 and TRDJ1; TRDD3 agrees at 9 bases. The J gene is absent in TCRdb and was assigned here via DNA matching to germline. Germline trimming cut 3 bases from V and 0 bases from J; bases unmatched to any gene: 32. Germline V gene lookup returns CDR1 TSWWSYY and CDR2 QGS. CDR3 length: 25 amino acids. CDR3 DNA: TGTGCTCTTGGGGACACCCCCCCCGTGGCTTACTACAAGGAAGCGGACTGGGGGAACACCGATAAACTCATCTTT. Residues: CALGDTPPVAYYKEADWGNTDKLIF.

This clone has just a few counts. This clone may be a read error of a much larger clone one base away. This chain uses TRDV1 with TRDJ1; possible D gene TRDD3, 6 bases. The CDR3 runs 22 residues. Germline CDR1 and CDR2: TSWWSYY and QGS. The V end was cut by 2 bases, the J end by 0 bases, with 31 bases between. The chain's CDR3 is CALGERRLRAGGDFDYTDKLIF. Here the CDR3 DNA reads TGTGCTCTTGGGGAAAGGCGCTTACGAGCCGGGGGGGACTTCGATTACACCGATAAACTCATCTTT.

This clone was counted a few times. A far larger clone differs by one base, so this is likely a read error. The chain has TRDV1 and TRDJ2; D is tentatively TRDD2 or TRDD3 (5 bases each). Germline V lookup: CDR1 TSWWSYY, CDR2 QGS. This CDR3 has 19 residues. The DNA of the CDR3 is TGTGCTCGTGGGGAAAGGAGCCTACCCACGGTCGGAGTCACAGCACAACTCTTCTTT. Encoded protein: CARGERSLPTVGVTAQLFF.

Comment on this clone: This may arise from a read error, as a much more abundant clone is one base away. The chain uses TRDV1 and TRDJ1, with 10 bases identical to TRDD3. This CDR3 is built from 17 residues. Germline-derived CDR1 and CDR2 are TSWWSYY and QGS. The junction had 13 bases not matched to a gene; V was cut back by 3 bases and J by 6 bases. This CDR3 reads CALGDLPPLGDANKLIF. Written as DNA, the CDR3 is TGTGCTCTTGGGGACCTTCCACCACTGGGGGATGCGAATAAACTCATCTTT.

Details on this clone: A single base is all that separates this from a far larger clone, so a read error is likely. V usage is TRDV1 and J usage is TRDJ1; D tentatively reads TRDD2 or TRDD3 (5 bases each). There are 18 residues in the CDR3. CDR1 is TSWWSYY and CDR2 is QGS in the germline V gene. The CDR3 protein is CALGELVSGGPFTDNLIF. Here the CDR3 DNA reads TGTGCTCTTGGGGAACTAGTCTCCGGGGGTCCCTTCACCGATAACCTCATCTTT.

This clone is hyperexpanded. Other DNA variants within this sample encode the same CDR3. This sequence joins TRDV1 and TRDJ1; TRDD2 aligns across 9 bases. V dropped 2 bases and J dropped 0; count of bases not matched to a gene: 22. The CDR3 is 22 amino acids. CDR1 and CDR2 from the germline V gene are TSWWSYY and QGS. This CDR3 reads CALGEGVLPTKRPPPYTDKLIF. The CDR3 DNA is TGTGCTCTTGGGGAAGGAGTCCTTCCTACAAAGCGGCCGCCCCCGTACACCGATAAACTCATCTTT.

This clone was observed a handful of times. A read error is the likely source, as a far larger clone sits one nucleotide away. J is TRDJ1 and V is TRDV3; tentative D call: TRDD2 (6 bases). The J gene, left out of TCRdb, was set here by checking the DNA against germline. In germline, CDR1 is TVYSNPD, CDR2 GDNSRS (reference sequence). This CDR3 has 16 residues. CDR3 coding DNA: TGTGCATTTAGGTCCTACGTGAAGATAGACACCGATAAACTCATCTTT. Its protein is CAFRSYVKIDTDKLIF. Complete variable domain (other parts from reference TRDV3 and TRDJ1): CDKVTQSSPDQTVASGSEVVLLCTYDTVYSNPDLFWYRIRPDYSFQFVFYGDNSRSEGADFTQGRFSVKHILTQKAFHLVISPVRTEDSATYYCAFRSYVKIDTDKLIFGKGTRVTVEP.

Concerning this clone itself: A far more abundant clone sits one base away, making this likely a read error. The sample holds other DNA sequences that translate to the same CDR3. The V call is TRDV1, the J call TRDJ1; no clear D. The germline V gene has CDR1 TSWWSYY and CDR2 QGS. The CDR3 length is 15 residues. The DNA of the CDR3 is TGTGCTCTTGGGGAAAGTTTTAGAGGCCCCCGTGGACTCATATTT. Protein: CALGESFRGPRGLIF.

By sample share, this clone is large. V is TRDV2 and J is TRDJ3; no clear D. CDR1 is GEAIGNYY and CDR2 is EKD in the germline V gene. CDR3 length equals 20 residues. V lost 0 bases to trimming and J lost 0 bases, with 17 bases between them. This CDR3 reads CACDTVLGATSSWDTRQMFF. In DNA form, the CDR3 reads TGTGCCTGTGACACCGTGCTCGGGGCCACCAGCTCCTGGGACACCCGACAGATGTTTTTC.

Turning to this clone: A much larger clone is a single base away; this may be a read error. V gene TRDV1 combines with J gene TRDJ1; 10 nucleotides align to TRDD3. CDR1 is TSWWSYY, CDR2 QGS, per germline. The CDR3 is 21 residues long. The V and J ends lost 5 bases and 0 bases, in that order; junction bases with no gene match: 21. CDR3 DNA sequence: TGTGCTCTTGGGCCAAGAACCATCTACTGGGGGATTTGGGAACACACCGATAAACTCATCTTT. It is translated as CALGPRTIYWGIWEHTDKLIF.

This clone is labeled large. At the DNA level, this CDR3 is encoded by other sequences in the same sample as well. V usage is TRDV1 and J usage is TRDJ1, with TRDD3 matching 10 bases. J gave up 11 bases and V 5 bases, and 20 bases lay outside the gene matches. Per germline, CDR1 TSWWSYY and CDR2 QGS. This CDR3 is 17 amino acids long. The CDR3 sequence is CALGRASCTGGSLRLIF. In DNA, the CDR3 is TGTGCTCTTGGGCGGGCGTCATGTACTGGGGGATCGTTGAGGCTCATCTTT.

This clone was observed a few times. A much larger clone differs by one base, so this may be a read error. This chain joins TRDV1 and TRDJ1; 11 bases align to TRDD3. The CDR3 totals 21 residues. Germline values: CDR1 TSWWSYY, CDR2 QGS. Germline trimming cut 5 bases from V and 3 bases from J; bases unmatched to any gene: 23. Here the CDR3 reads CALGSNSTENGGYGSADKLIF. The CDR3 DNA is TGTGCTCTTGGGTCAAACTCAACCGAAAATGGGGGATACGGGTCGGCCGATAAACTCATCTTT.

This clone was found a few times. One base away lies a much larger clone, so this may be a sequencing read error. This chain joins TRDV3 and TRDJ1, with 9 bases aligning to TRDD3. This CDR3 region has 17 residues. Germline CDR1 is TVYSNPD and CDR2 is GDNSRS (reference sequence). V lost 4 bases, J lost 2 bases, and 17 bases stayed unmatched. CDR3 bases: TGTGCCTGCGACTTCATATTGGGGGATATGGGGACCGATAAACTCATCTTT. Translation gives CACDFILGDMGTDKLIF.